The sequence of this T cell receptor beta chain was determined in a study of blood T cell repertoires in COVID-19. As for the study in general: Sample material is recorded as cDNA or gDNA derived from T cells, B-cell-depleted T cells, or PBMCs.

TCRdb's copy holds only in-frame clones and misses some; the assay was immunoSEQ multiplex PCR. The sample holds 180,000 or so clones, 89% seen once. Trimming removed 1 base at V and 1 base at J, with 13 bases between. Per germline, CDR1 LGHDT and CDR2 YNNKEL (reference sequence). This CDR3 is 17 amino acids long. The sequenced sample was PBMCs or T cells enriched from blood (not recorded which). The sequence was collected from a young woman who had recovered from COVID-19. The rearrangement joins TRBV3-1 (or the pseudogene TRBV3-2) to TRBJ2-2; D is possibly TRBD2 (6 bases). CDR3 loop: CASSQGRGLLNTGELFF. In DNA form, the CDR3 reads TGTGCCAGCAGCCAAGGAAGGGGACTTCTGAACACCGGGGAGCTGTTTTTT.